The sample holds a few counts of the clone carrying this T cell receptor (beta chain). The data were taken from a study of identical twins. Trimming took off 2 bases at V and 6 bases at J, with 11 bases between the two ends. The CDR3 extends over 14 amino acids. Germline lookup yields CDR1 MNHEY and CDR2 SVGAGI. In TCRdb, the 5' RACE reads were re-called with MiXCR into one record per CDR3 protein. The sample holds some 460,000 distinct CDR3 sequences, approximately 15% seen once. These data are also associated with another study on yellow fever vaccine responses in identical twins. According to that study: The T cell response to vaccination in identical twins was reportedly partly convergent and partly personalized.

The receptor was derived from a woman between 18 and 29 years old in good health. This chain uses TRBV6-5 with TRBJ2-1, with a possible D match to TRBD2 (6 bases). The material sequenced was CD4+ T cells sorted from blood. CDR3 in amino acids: CASSYIPGSNEQFF. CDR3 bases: TGTGCCAGCAGTTACATTCCCGGGAGCAATGAGCAGTTCTTC.